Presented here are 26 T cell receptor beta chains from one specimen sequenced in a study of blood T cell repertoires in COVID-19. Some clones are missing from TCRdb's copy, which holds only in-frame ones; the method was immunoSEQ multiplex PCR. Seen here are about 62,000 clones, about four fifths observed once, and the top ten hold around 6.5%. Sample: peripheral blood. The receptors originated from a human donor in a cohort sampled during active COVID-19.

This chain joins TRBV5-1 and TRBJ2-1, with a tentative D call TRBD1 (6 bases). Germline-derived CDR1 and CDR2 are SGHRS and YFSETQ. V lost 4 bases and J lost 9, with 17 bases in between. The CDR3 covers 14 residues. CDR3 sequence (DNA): TGCGCCAGCAGCCCGGTGGGGGCGAAGGGTGAGCAGTTCTTC. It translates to CASSPVGAKGEQFF. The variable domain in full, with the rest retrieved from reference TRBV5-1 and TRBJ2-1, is KAGVTQTPRYLIKTRGQQVTLSCSPISGHRSVSWYQQTPGQGLQFLFEYFSETQRNKGNFPGRFSGRQFSNSRSEMNVSTLELGDSALYLCASSPVGAKGEQFFGPGTRLTVL.

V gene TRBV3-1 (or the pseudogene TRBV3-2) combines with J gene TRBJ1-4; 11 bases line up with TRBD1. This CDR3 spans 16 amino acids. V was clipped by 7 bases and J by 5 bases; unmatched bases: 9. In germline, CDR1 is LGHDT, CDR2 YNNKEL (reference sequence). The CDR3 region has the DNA TGTGCCAGCACCCTCCGGACAGGGGGCAAAAATGAAAAACTGTTTTTT. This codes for CASTLRTGGKNEKLFF.

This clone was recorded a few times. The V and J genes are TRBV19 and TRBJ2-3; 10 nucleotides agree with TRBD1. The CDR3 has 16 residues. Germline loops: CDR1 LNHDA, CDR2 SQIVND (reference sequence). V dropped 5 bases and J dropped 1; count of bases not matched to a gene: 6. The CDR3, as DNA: TGTGCCAGTAGTTTTGACAGGGGGCGAGGCACAGATACGCAGTATTTT. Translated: CASSFDRGRGTDTQYF.

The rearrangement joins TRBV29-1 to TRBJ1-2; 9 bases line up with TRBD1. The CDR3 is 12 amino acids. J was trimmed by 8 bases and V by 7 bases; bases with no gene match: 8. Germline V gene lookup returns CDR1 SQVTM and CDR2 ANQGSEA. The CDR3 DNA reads TGCAGCGCTACCCACAGGGGGCAAGGCTACACCTTC. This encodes CSATHRGQGYTF.

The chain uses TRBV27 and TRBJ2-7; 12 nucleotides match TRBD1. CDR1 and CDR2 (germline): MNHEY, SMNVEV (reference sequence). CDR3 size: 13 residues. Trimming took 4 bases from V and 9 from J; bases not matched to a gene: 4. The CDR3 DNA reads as TGTGCCAGCAGTTGGGACAGGGGGCGCGGGCAGTACTTC. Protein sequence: CASSWDRGRGQYF.

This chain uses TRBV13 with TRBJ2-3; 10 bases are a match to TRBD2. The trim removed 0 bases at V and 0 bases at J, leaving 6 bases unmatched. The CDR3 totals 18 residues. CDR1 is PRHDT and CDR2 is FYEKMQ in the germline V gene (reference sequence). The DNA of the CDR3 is TGTGCCAGCAGCTTAGGGCTAGCGGGGGTCTCTAGCACAGATACGCAGTATTTT. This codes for CASSLGLAGVSSTDTQYF.

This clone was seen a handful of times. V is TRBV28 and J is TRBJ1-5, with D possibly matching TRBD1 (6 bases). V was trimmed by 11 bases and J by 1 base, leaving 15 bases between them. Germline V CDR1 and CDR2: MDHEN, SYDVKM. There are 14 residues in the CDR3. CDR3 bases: TGTGCCTCCACGGGGGGCTGGAGCAATCAGCCCCAGCATTTT. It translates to CASTGGWSNQPQHF.

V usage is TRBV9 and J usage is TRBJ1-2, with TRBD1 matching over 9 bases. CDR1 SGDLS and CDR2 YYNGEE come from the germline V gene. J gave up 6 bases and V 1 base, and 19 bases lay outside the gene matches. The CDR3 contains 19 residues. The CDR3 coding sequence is TGTGCCAGCAGCGTATCATTGGTGTTGGACAGGGGCCAGGGAAATGGCTACACCTTC. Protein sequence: CASSVSLVLDRGQGNGYTF. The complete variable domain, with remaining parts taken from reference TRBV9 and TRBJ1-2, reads DSGVTQTPKHLITATGQRVTLRCSPRSGDLSVYWYQQSLDQGLQFLIQYYNGEERAKGNILERFSAQQFPDLHSELNLSSLELGDSALYFCASSVSLVLDRGQGNGYTFGSGTRLTVV.

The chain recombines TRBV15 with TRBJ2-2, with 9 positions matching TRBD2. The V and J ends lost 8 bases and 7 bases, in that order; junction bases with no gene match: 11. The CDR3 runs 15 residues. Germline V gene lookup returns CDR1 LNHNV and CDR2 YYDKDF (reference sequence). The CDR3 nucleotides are TGTGCCACCCGCCCTCGGCGGGAGGGTAGCGGGGAGCTGTTTTTT. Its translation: CATRPRREGSGELFF.

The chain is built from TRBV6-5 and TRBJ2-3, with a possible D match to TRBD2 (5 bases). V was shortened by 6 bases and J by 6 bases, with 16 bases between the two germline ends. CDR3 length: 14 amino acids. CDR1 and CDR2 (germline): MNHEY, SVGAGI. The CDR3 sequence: CASREGPFPDTQYF. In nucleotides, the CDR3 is TGTGCCAGCAGAGAGGGCCCGTTCCCCGATACGCAGTATTTT.

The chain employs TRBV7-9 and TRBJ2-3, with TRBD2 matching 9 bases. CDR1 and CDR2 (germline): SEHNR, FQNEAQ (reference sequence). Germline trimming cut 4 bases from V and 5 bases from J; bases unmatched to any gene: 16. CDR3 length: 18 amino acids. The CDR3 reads CASSSLGASGIRGDTQYF. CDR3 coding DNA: TGTGCCAGCAGCTCCCTTGGGGCTAGCGGGATCCGAGGAGATACGCAGTATTTT. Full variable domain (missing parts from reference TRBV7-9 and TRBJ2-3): DTGVSQNPRHKITKRGQNVTFRCDPISEHNRLYWYRQTLGQGPEFLTYFQNEAQLEKSRLLSDRFSAERPKGSFSTLEIQRTEQGDSAMYLCASSSLGASGIRGDTQYFGPGTRLTVL.

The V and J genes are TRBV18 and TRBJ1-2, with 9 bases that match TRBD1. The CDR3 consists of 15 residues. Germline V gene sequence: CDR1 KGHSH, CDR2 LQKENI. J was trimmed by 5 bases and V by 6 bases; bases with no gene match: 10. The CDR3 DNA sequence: TGTGCCAGCTCGCCTAGTGGACAGGGGTGGTATGGCTACACCTTC. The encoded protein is CASSPSGQGWYGYTF.

The CDR3, as DNA: TGTGCCAGCAGTGAGTCCAGGGGGGCCTATGGCTACACCTTC. This sequence encodes CASSESRGAYGYTF. This chain links TRBV2 with TRBJ1-2; 7 bases align to TRBD1. CDR1 is SNHLY and CDR2 is FYNNEI in the germline V gene. This CDR3 is built from 14 residues. The V gene end was trimmed by 3 bases and the J gene end by 4 bases; junction bases not matched to a gene: 5.

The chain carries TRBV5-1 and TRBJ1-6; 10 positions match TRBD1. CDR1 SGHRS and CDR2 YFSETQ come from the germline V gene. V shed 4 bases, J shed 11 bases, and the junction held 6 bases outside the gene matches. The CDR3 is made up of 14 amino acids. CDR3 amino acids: CASSLGTGEAPLHF. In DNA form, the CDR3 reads TGCGCCAGCAGCCTCGGGACAGGGGAAGCACCCCTCCACTTT.

The CDR3 DNA reads as TGCGCCAGCAGCCAAGAACCAGGGGCGCATTTACCAAAACAAAATAGCAATCAGCCCCAGCATTTT. This encodes CASSQEPGAHLPKQNSNQPQHF. V gene TRBV4-1 combines with J gene TRBJ1-5; tentatively, D is TRBD1 (6 bases). Germline values: CDR1 MGHRA, CDR2 YSYEKL. This CDR3 region has 22 residues. V lost 0 bases, J lost 0 bases, and 27 bases lay in between.

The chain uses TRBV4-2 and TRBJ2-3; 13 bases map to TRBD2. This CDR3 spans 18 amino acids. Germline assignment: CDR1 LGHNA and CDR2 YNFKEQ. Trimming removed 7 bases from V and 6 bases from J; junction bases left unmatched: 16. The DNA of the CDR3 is TGTGCCAGCACCCGCTCCCCCGGGACTAGCGGGACACGTGATACGCAGTATTTT. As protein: CASTRSPGTSGTRDTQYF.

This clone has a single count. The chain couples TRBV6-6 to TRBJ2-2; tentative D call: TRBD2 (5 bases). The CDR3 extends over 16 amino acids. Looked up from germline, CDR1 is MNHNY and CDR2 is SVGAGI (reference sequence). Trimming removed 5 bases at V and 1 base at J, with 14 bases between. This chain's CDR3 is CASSKVRRGNTGELFF. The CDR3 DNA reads TGTGCCAGCAGTAAAGTGCGACGGGGGAACACCGGGGAGCTGTTTTTT.

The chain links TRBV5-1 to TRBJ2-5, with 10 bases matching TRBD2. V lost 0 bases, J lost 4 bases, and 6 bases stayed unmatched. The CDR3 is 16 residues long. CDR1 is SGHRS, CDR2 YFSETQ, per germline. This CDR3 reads CASSLGPSGSVETQYF. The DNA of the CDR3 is TGCGCCAGCAGCTTGGGGCCTAGCGGGAGTGTAGAGACCCAGTACTTC.

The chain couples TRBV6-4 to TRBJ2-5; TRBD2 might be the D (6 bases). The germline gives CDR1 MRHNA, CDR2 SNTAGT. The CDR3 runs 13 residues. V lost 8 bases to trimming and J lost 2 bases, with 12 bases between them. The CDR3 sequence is CASARDWQETQYF. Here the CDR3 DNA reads TGTGCCAGCGCAAGGGACTGGCAAGAGACCCAGTACTTC.

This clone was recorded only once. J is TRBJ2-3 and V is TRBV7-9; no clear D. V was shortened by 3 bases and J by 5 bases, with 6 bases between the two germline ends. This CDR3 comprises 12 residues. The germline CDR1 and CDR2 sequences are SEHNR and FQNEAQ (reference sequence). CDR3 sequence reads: CASSFTLDTQYF. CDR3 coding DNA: TGTGCCAGCAGCTTTACTTTAGATACGCAGTATTTT.

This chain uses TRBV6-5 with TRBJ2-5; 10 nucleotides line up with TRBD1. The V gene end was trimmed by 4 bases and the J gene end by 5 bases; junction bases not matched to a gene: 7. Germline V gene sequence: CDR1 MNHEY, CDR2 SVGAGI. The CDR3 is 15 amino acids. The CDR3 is CASSSVGTGDETQYF. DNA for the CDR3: TGTGCCAGCAGTTCCGTCGGGACAGGGGACGAGACCCAGTACTTC.

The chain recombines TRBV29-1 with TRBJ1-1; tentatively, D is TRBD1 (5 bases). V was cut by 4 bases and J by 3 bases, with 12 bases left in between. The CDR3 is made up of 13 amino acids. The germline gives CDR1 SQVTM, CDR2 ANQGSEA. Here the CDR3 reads CSVGNGGDTEAFF. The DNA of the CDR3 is TGCAGCGTTGGGAACGGGGGGGACACTGAAGCTTTCTTT. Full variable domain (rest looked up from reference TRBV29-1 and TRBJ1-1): SAVISQKPSRDICQRGTSLTIQCQVDSQVTMMFWYRQQPGQSLTLIATANQGSEATYESGFVIDKFPISRPNLTFSTLTVSNMSPEDSSIYLCSVGNGGDTEAFFGQGTRLTVV.

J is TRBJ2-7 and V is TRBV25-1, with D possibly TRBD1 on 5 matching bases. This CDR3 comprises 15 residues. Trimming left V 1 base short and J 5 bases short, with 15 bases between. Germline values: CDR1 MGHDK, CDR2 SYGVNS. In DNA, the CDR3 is TGTGCCAGCAGTGAATCAGGGTCTCTGGGGAACGAGCAGTACTTC. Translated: CASSESGSLGNEQYF.

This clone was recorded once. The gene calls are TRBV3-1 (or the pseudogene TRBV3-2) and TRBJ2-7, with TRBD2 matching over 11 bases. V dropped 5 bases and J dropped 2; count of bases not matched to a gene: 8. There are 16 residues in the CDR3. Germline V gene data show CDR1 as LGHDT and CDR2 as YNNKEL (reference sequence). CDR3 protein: CASSEMAGLAAYEQYF. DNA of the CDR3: TGTGCCAGCAGCGAGATGGCGGGACTAGCGGCCTACGAGCAGTACTTC.

For the CDR3, the DNA is TGTGCCAGCAGCTTTCCTAATGCCTACGAGCAGTACTTC. Encoded protein: CASSFPNAYEQYF. The V and J genes are TRBV7-2 and TRBJ2-7; D ambiguous. The CDR3 runs to 13 residues. Trimming shortened V by 3 bases and J by 2 bases, and 8 bases separated the two germline ends. The germline V gene has CDR1 SGHTA and CDR2 FQGNSA.

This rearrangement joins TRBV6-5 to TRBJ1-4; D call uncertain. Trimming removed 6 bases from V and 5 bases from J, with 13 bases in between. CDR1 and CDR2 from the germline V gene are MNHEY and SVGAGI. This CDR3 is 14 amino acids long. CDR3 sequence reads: CASRLTLANEKLFF. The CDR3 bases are TGTGCCAGCAGACTGACACTCGCGAATGAAAAACTGTTTTTT.